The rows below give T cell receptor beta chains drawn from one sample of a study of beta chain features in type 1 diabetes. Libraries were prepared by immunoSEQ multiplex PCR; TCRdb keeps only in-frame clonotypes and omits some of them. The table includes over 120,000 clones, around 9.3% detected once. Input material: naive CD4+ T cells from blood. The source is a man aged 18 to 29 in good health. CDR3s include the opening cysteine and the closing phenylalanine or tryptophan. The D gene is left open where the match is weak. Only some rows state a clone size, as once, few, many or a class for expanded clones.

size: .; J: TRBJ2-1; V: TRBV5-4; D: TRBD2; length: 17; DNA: TGTGCCAGCAGCTTGGTACTAGCGGGGAGTTATAACAATGAGCAGTTCTTC; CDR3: CASSLVLAGSYNNEQFF
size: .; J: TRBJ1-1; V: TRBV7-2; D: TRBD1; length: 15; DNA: TGTGCCAGCAGCTTAGTGACAGGGGTGAACACTGAAGCTTTCTTT; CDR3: CASSLVTGVNTEAFF
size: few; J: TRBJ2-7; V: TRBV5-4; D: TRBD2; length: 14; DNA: TGTGCCAGCAGCCGGGCCGGGGGGAGGTACGAGCAGTACTTC; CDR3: CASSRAGGRYEQYF
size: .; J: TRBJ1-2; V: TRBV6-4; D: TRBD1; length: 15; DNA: TGTGCCAGCAAGGGGGCGGCAGAGACTAACTATGGCTACACCTTC; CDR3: CASKGAAETNYGYTF
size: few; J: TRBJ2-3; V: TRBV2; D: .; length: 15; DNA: TGTGCCAGCATCCAAGGAGGTAGCCCTGAGGATACGCAGTATTTT; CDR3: CASIQGGSPEDTQYF
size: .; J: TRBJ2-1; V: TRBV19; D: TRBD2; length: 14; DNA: TGTGCCAGTGCTACTTGGCGGGGGGGCGCTGAGCAGTTCTTC; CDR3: CASATWRGGAEQFF
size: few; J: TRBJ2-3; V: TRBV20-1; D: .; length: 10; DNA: TGCAGTGCTAGCGGAGATACGCAGTATTTT; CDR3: CSASGDTQYF
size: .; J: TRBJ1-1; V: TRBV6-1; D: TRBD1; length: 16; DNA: TGTGCCAGCAGCGAAAACGGACAGGCACGCAACACTGAAGCTTTCTTT; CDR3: CASSENGQARNTEAFF
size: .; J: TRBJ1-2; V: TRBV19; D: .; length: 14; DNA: TGTGCCAGTAGGGCCCAGGGGCTAGGCTATGGCTACACCTTC; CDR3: CASRAQGLGYGYTF
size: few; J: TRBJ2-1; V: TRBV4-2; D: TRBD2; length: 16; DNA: TGTGCCAGCAGCCAAGGACTAGCGGGGTTCAAGGATGAGCAGTTCTTC; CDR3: CASSQGLAGFKDEQFF
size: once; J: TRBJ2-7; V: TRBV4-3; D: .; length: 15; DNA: TGCGCCAGCAGCCAAGGCCAGGGCCCGTTCTACGAGCAGTACTTC; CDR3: CASSQGQGPFYEQYF
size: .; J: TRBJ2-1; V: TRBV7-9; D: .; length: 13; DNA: TGTGCCAGCAGCCTACTATTCTACAATGAGCAGTTCTTC; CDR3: CASSLLFYNEQFF
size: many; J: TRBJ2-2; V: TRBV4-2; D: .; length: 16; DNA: TGTGCCAGCAGCCAAGGAGGTAGAGGGTACACCGGGGAGCTGTTTTTT; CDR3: CASSQGGRGYTGELFF
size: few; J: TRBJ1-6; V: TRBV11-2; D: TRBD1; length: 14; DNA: TGTGCCAGCAGCCCTTTTACAGGGGCCTCACCCCTCCACTTT; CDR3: CASSPFTGASPLHF
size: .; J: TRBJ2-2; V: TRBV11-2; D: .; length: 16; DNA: TGTGCCAGCAGCTTAGTGCAGGGTGGTGGAACCGGGGAGCTGTTTTTT; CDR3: CASSLVQGGGTGELFF
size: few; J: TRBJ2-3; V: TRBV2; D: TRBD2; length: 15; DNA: TGTGCCAGCATACTAGCGGGGGGGAGCACAGATACGCAGTATTTT; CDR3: CASILAGGSTDTQYF
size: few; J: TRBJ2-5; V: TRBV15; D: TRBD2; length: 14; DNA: TGTGCCACCAGCAGAACTCTAGCGGAAGAGACCCAGTACTTC; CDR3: CATSRTLAEETQYF
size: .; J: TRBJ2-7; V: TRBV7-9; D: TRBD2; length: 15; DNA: TGTGCCAGCAGCTTAGACGGGGGGTTCTCCTACGAGCAGTACTTC; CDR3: CASSLDGGFSYEQYF
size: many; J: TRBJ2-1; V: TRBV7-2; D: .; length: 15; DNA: TGTGCCAGCAGCTTAGTGGCGGAGCCTTACAATGAGCAGTTCTTC; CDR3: CASSLVAEPYNEQFF
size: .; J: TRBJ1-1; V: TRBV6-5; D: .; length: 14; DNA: TGTGCCAGCACTCACGCAGGGGCGGACACTGAAGCTTTCTTT; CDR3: CASTHAGADTEAFF
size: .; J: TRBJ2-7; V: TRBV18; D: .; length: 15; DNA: TGTGCCAGCTCACCACAGCCAGGGGAATCGGGCGAGCAGTACTTC; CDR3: CASSPQPGESGEQYF
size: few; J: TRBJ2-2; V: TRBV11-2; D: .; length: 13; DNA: TGTGCCAGCAGCTCCCGACAGGTCGGGGAGCTGTTTTTT; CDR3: CASSSRQVGELFF
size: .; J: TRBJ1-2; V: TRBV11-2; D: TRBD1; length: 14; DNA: TGTGCCAGCAGCGGGGACAGGGGGACCTATGGCTACACCTTC; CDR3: CASSGDRGTYGYTF
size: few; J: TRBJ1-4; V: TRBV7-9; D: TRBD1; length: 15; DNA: TGTGCCAGCAGCCCGACGGGACAGACTAATGAAAAACTGTTTTTT; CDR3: CASSPTGQTNEKLFF
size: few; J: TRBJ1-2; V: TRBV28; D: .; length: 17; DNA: TGTGCCAGCAGTTTGGAGGGGCCCCCGACAGCTAACTATGGCTACACCTTC; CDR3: CASSLEGPPTANYGYTF
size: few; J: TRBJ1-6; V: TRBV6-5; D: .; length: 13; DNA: TGTGCCAGCAGTTACTCGGAGAGGTCACCCCTCCACTTT; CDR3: CASSYSERSPLHF
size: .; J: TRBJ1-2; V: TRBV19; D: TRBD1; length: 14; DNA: TGTGCCAGTAGTATTAGTGACAGGGCCTATGGCTACACCTTC; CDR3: CASSISDRAYGYTF
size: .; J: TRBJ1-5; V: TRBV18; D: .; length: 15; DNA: TGTGCCAGCTCACCACCGGGCCGGAACAATCAGCCCCAGCATTTT; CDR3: CASSPPGRNNQPQHF
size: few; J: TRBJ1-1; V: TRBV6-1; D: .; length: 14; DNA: TGTGCCAGCAGTCCGACAGTGCTGAACACTGAAGCTTTCTTT; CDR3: CASSPTVLNTEAFF
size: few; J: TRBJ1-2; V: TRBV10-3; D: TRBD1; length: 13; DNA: TGTGCCATCAGCGGGACAGGGGATTATGGCTACACCTTC; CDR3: CAISGTGDYGYTF
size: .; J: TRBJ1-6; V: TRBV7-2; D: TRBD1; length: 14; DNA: TGTGCCAGCAGCCGACAGGGGGTCGATTCACCCCTCCACTTT; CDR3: CASSRQGVDSPLHF
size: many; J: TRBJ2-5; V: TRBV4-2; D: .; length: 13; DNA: TGTGCCAGCAGCCAAGTCGGGTCAGAGACCCAGTACTTC; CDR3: CASSQVGSETQYF
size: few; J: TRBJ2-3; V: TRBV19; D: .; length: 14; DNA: TGTGCCAGTATCCGGGATGGAAGCACAGATACGCAGTATTTT; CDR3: CASIRDGSTDTQYF
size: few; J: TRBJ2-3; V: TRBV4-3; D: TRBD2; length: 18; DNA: TGCGCCAGCAGCCAACGCCTAGCGGGGGGGCCAAGCACAGATACGCAGTATTTT; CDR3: CASSQRLAGGPSTDTQYF
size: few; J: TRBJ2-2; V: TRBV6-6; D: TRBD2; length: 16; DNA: TGTGCCAGCAGGACTAGCGGAAGGGTGAACACCGGGGAGCTGTTTTTT; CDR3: CASRTSGRVNTGELFF
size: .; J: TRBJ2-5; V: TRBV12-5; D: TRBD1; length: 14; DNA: TGTGCTAGTGGTTTAGGACAGGACCAAGAGACCCAGTACTTC; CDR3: CASGLGQDQETQYF
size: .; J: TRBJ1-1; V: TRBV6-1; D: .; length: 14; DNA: TGTGCCAGCAGTGGGACAAGCAAGAACACTGAAGCTTTCTTT; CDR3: CASSGTSKNTEAFF
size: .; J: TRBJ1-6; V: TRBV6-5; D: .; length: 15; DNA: TGTGCCAGCAGTTACGGGAGCTCCTATAATTCACCCCTCCACTTT; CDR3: CASSYGSSYNSPLHF
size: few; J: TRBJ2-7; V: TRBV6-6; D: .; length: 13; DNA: TGTGCCAGCAGTTTAGCCAGTTCCTACGAGCAGTACTTC; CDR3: CASSLASSYEQYF